This is a list of T cell receptor beta chains from one sample in a study of T cells in Graves' hyperthyroidism and ophthalmopathy. TCRdb re-analysed the multiplex PCR reads in MiXCR, keeping a single row per CDR3 protein. The sample shows about 550,000 distinct CDR3 sequences, 20% to 25% of them seen only once. The sequenced sample was blood. These TCRs come from a man between 18 and 29 years old with Graves' hyperthyroidism. Both conserved end residues are trimmed from each CDR3. The order of the fields is J gene, V gene, D gene, CDR3 protein. D genes are given only for firm matches.

J gene: TRBJ1-5
V gene: TRBV6-2/TRBV6-3
D gene: NA
CDR3 protein: ASSYGSAAEYQPQH

J gene: TRBJ1-1
V gene: TRBV4-1
D gene: NA
CDR3 protein: ASSQDLQRVNTEAF

J gene: TRBJ1-5
V gene: TRBV19
D gene: TRBD1
CDR3 protein: ASTGGQSNQPQH

J gene: TRBJ2-1
V gene: TRBV6-1
D gene: NA
CDR3 protein: ASSARAGWYGNEQF

J gene: TRBJ2-5
V gene: TRBV4-2
D gene: NA
CDR3 protein: ASSYRPGKPWETQY

J gene: TRBJ1-1
V gene: TRBV12-3/TRBV12-4
D gene: NA
CDR3 protein: ASSSPRTGLNTDAF

J gene: TRBJ2-6
V gene: TRBV2
D gene: NA
CDR3 protein: ASSEAEIEYSGANVLT

J gene: TRBJ2-7
V gene: TRBV6-5
D gene: TRBD2
CDR3 protein: ASSYDGTSGNEQY

J gene: TRBJ2-7
V gene: TRBV6-1
D gene: TRBD2
CDR3 protein: ASSRGGGLAHEQY

J gene: TRBJ1-1
V gene: TRBV12-3/TRBV12-4
D gene: TRBD1
CDR3 protein: ASSLHRGNTEAF

J gene: TRBJ2-5
V gene: TRBV9
D gene: TRBD1
CDR3 protein: ASSGGQGKETQY

J gene: TRBJ2-7
V gene: TRBV28
D gene: TRBD2
CDR3 protein: ASSFGGVRSYEQY

J gene: TRBJ1-2
V gene: TRBV20-1
D gene: NA
CDR3 protein: SAKGVVYGYT

J gene: TRBJ1-5
V gene: TRBV30
D gene: NA
CDR3 protein: AWSLQGPQPQH

J gene: TRBJ2-2
V gene: TRBV10-2
D gene: TRBD1
CDR3 protein: ASSDRDRGRTGELF

J gene: TRBJ2-3
V gene: TRBV11-2
D gene: NA
CDR3 protein: ASSPGTLTSYTQY

J gene: TRBJ1-2
V gene: TRBV19
D gene: TRBD1
CDR3 protein: ASSIATGETYGYT

J gene: TRBJ2-2
V gene: TRBV4-1
D gene: NA
CDR3 protein: ASSHLQGPGELF

J gene: TRBJ2-7
V gene: TRBV20-1
D gene: NA
CDR3 protein: SARDGQGYSYEQC

J gene: TRBJ2-7
V gene: TRBV13
D gene: NA
CDR3 protein: ASSARDARSYEQY

J gene: TRBJ2-7
V gene: TRBV28
D gene: NA
CDR3 protein: ASSSGDRDYEQY

J gene: TRBJ2-3
V gene: TRBV27
D gene: NA
CDR3 protein: ASSLSIRLGTQY

J gene: TRBJ2-7
V gene: TRBV2
D gene: NA
CDR3 protein: ASSEIRTLYEQY

J gene: TRBJ1-1
V gene: TRBV12-3/TRBV12-4
D gene: NA
CDR3 protein: ASIEVRARNTEAF

J gene: TRBJ2-2
V gene: TRBV11-2
D gene: NA
CDR3 protein: ASTLRTGELF

J gene: TRBJ2-7
V gene: TRBV12-3/TRBV12-4
D gene: TRBD1
CDR3 protein: ASSFWTGNYEQY

J gene: TRBJ1-1
V gene: TRBV19
D gene: NA
CDR3 protein: ASSIEDWGRTEAF

J gene: TRBJ1-1
V gene: TRBV15
D gene: NA
CDR3 protein: ATREDSVYGEAF

J gene: TRBJ1-2
V gene: TRBV4-1
D gene: NA
CDR3 protein: ASSQATGYGYS

J gene: TRBJ2-7
V gene: TRBV28
D gene: NA
CDR3 protein: ASKEQGLYEQY

J gene: TRBJ2-7
V gene: TRBV10-1
D gene: NA
CDR3 protein: ASSDEASGP

J gene: TRBJ1-1
V gene: TRBV20-1
D gene: NA
CDR3 protein: SARPLNGVNTEAF

J gene: TRBJ2-7
V gene: TRBV27
D gene: TRBD1
CDR3 protein: ASSLTPGQGVNEQY

J gene: TRBJ1-1
V gene: TRBV29-1
D gene: TRBD1
CDR3 protein: SGTPDRSGAEAF

J gene: TRBJ2-5
V gene: TRBV2
D gene: TRBD2
CDR3 protein: ASSEYGLVRSETQY

J gene: TRBJ2-7
V gene: TRBV14
D gene: NA
CDR3 protein: ASSLHRGYEQY

J gene: TRBJ1-1
V gene: TRBV6-5
D gene: NA
CDR3 protein: ASSSGNRVGTEAF

J gene: TRBJ1-2
V gene: TRBV5-1
D gene: NA
CDR3 protein: ASSRTRDTNYGYT

J gene: TRBJ1-2
V gene: TRBV4-1
D gene: NA
CDR3 protein: ASSQGGQATTNYGYT

J gene: TRBJ2-2
V gene: TRBV6-2/TRBV6-3
D gene: TRBD2
CDR3 protein: ASSYAGLAGDPGELF

J gene: TRBJ1-1
V gene: TRBV12-5
D gene: NA
CDR3 protein: ASGWGEDTEAF

J gene: TRBJ1-2
V gene: TRBV6-1
D gene: NA
CDR3 protein: ASSGRSGTERSYGYT

J gene: TRBJ1-1
V gene: TRBV15
D gene: NA
CDR3 protein: ATSREVNTEAF

J gene: TRBJ2-7
V gene: TRBV30
D gene: TRBD2
CDR3 protein: ASKRGNYEQY

J gene: TRBJ2-7
V gene: TRBV4-2
D gene: NA
CDR3 protein: ASSTPGRATYEQY

J gene: TRBJ2-5
V gene: TRBV2
D gene: NA
CDR3 protein: ASSVPGRKTQY

J gene: TRBJ1-5
V gene: TRBV2
D gene: TRBD1
CDR3 protein: ASSTNPGTGKKEQPQH

J gene: TRBJ1-2
V gene: TRBV5-1
D gene: NA
CDR3 protein: ASSSCGYGYT